One sample yielded the 21 T cell receptor beta chains listed below, sequenced in a study of cytomegalovirus exposure and HLA in healthy donors. The study ran its PCR with 60 Vbeta and 13 Jbeta primers. Here immunoSEQ multiplex PCR was the method, and the copy in TCRdb shows in-frame clones only, minus some. Among 55,000 to 80,000 clones listed, about two thirds were seen once. Source material: PBMCs. These receptors came from a woman in her thirties in good health and CMV-seronegative.

The chain is built from TRBV5-5 and TRBJ1-1; D remains ambiguous. Germline loops: CDR1 SGHKS, CDR2 YYEKEE (reference sequence). The CDR3 has 14 amino acids. Deletions cut 2 bases from V and 1 base from J, with 9 bases between. CDR3 loop: CASSLGRRNTEAFF. In DNA form, the CDR3 reads TGTGCCAGCAGCTTAGGTAGGAGGAACACTGAAGCTTTCTTT.

This clone has only a few counts. The V and J genes are TRBV19 and TRBJ2-1; 9 nucleotides align to TRBD2. The length of the CDR3 is 15 residues. Germline V gene sequence: CDR1 LNHDA, CDR2 SQIVND (reference sequence). V dropped 7 bases and J dropped 0; count of bases not matched to a gene: 4. The CDR3 sequence is CASTLTSGSYNEQFF. The CDR3 DNA follows: TGTGCCAGTACCTTGACTAGCGGCTCCTACAATGAGCAGTTCTTC.

The gene calls are TRBV5-5 and TRBJ1-4, with 10 nucleotides matching TRBD1. The CDR3 has 19 amino acids. Germline CDR1 is SGHKS and CDR2 is YYEKEE (reference sequence). The ends lost 2 bases at V and 0 bases at J; junction bases unmatched: 10. CDR3 in amino acids: CASSFLPRDRGPTNEKLFF. In nucleotides, the CDR3 is TGTGCCAGCAGCTTCTTACCCCGGGACAGGGGCCCAACTAATGAAAAACTGTTTTTT.

This clone appeared a few times. V is TRBV6-4 and J is TRBJ2-7; 7 bases align to TRBD1. Per germline, CDR1 MRHNA and CDR2 SNTAGT. The CDR3 spans 16 residues. With 6 bases clipped from V and 4 bases from J, the junction kept 15 bases outside the gene matches. The CDR3 reads CASRPRRSGQLYEQYF. The CDR3 nucleotides read TGTGCCAGCAGGCCCCGACGTTCGGGACAGCTGTACGAGCAGTACTTC.

The V gene is TRBV27, the J gene TRBJ1-5; unclear D gene. This CDR3 contains 15 residues. Germline V gene data show CDR1 as MNHEY and CDR2 as SMNVEV (reference sequence). The V and J ends lost 2 bases and 7 bases respectively, with 15 bases between them. CDR3 amino acids: CASSLQGGIGQPQHF. The CDR3 DNA follows: TGTGCCAGCAGTTTACAAGGAGGGATTGGGCAGCCCCAGCATTTT.

J is TRBJ2-1 and V is TRBV7-9; 8 bases match TRBD2. CDR1 is SEHNR, CDR2 FQNEAQ, per germline (reference sequence). V shed 5 bases, J shed 0 bases, and the junction held 15 bases outside the gene matches. This CDR3 is built from 19 residues. CDR3 residues: CASSTLGGKRGPSYNEQFF. CDR3 DNA: TGTGCCAGCAGCACTCTTGGGGGGAAGCGGGGGCCCTCCTACAATGAGCAGTTCTTC. Together with reference TRBV7-9 and TRBJ2-1, the CDR3 gives the full variable domain: DTGVSQNPRHKITKRGQNVTFRCDPISEHNRLYWYRQTLGQGPEFLTYFQNEAQLEKSRLLSDRFSAERPKGSFSTLEIQRTEQGDSAMYLCASSTLGGKRGPSYNEQFFGPGTRLTVL.

The V call is TRBV5-4, the J call TRBJ1-2; weak D call: TRBD1 (5 bases). V was trimmed by 4 bases and J by 4 bases, leaving 11 bases between them. This CDR3 is built from 13 residues. Germline values: CDR1 SGHNT, CDR2 YYREEE (reference sequence). CDR3: CASSDRQSYGYTF. CDR3 DNA: TGTGCCAGCAGCGATAGACAGAGCTATGGCTACACCTTC.

The V and J genes are TRBV30 and TRBJ2-3; 13 positions agree with TRBD2. CDR1 is GTSNPN, CDR2 SVGIG, per germline (reference sequence). This CDR3 contains 17 residues. J gave up 1 base and V 0 bases, and 4 bases lay outside the gene matches. CDR3 coding DNA: TGTGCCTGGAGTGTAGGAGGACTAGCGGGGGGCACAGATACGCAGTATTTT. Translation gives CAWSVGGLAGGTDTQYF.

The chain uses TRBV6-1 and TRBJ1-1; D perhaps matches TRBD1 (5 bases). From germline, CDR1 is MNHNS and CDR2 SASEGT. This CDR3 is 13 amino acids long. V lost 7 bases and J 1 base, leaving 10 bases between the germline ends. The CDR3 region is CASTTARNTEAFF. CDR3 coding DNA: TGTGCCAGCACGACAGCCCGGAACACTGAAGCTTTCTTT.

This clone was picked up one time. This sequence joins TRBV13 and TRBJ2-7, with 8 bases fitting TRBD2. Trimming took 5 bases from V and 3 from J; bases not matched to a gene: 12. The CDR3 contains 16 residues. Germline V gene data show CDR1 as PRHDT and CDR2 as FYEKMQ (reference sequence). The CDR3 region has the DNA TGTGCCAGCAGCGCCTCAAGCGCGGGGGGTTACTACGAGCAGTACTTC. Encoded protein: CASSASSAGGYYEQYF.

This rearrangement joins TRBV5-1 to TRBJ2-5; 8 positions match TRBD1. The trim removed 2 bases at V and 4 bases at J, leaving 4 bases unmatched. This CDR3 has 14 amino acids. Germline V gives CDR1 SGHRS, CDR2 YFSETQ. Here the CDR3 DNA reads TGCGCCAGCAGCTTTGGACAGGGAGGAGAGACCCAGTACTTC. It is translated as CASSFGQGGETQYF.

This clone is medium-sized in the sample. This chain joins TRBV19 and TRBJ1-6; a possible D gene is TRBD1 (6 bases). Trimming took off 6 bases at V and 7 bases at J, with 16 bases between the two ends. The CDR3 consists of 15 residues. Per the germline V gene, CDR1 is LNHDA and CDR2 is SQIVND (reference sequence). The CDR3: CASSETGSRNSPLHF. Written as DNA, the CDR3 is TGTGCCAGTAGCGAGACAGGATCCAGAAATTCACCCCTCCACTTT. Complete variable domain (other parts from reference TRBV19 and TRBJ1-6): DGGITQSPKYLFRKEGQNVTLSCEQNLNHDAMYWYRQDPGQGLRLIYYSQIVNDFQKGDIAEGYSVSREKKESFPLTVTSAQKNPTAFYLCASSETGSRNSPLHFGNGTRLTVT.

The chain is built from TRBV5-8 and TRBJ2-3; 12 bases map to TRBD1. This CDR3 region has 17 residues. The germline gives CDR1 SGHTS, CDR2 YDEGEE. Trimming at V came to 2 bases and at J to 3 bases, leaving 7 bases not matched to a gene. The CDR3 sequence is CASSFQGQGADTDTQYF. In DNA form, the CDR3 reads TGTGCCAGCAGCTTTCAGGGACAGGGGGCGGATACAGATACGCAGTATTTT.

This sequence joins TRBV27 and TRBJ2-7; TRBD1 aligns across 10 bases. Trimming at V came to 5 bases and at J to 5 bases, leaving 9 bases not matched to a gene. The germline V gene encodes CDR1 MNHEY and CDR2 SMNVEV (reference sequence). This CDR3 contains 15 residues. CDR3 DNA: TGTGCCAGCAGTGTAACCGGGACAGGGGAACACGAGCAGTACTTC. Amino acids: CASSVTGTGEHEQYF.

The chain joins TRBV4-3 to TRBJ1-6, with no clear D. V dropped 4 bases and J dropped 9 bases, with 16 bases sitting between them. The V gene's germline CDR1 is LGHNA and CDR2 YSLEER. The CDR3 sequence is 15 residues long. CDR3 protein: CASSPLGWPGSPLHF. CDR3 DNA sequence: TGCGCCAGCAGCCCCCTCGGGTGGCCGGGTTCACCCCTCCACTTT.

The chain uses TRBV14 and TRBJ2-1; TRBD2 matches 11 bases. The CDR3 runs to 17 residues. Germline loops: CDR1 SGHDN, CDR2 FVKESK. V shed 1 base, J shed 5 bases, and the junction held 7 bases outside the gene matches. The CDR3 spells CASSQGVLAGADNEQFF. CDR3 coding DNA: TGTGCCAGCAGCCAAGGTGTACTAGCGGGGGCCGACAATGAGCAGTTCTTC.

CDR3 protein: CASSSDLQETQYF. The CDR3 coding sequence is TGTGCCAGCAGCTCAGACTTACAAGAGACCCAGTACTTC. The genes are TRBV7-2 and TRBJ2-5; D not certain. From germline, CDR1 is SGHTA and CDR2 FQGNSA. This CDR3 has 13 amino acids. Trimming left V 4 bases short and J 2 bases short, with 8 bases between.

This chain uses TRBV19 with TRBJ2-5; 7 nucleotides line up with TRBD2. Germline lookup yields CDR1 LNHDA and CDR2 SQIVND (reference sequence). CDR3 length: 15 residues. V was pared by 1 base and J by 4 bases, with 6 bases of the junction left unmatched. CDR3 DNA sequence: TGTGCCAGTAGTATAGGTGGGGGAGGGCGAGAGACCCAGTACTTC. This sequence encodes CASSIGGGGRETQYF.

In regard to this clone: This specimen includes other DNA sequences encoding the same CDR3. This chain joins TRBV30 and TRBJ1-6; 10 nucleotides agree with TRBD1. The V gene's germline CDR1 is GTSNPN and CDR2 SVGIG (reference sequence). V shed 4 bases, J shed 8 bases, and the junction held 2 bases outside the gene matches. The CDR3 spans 13 residues. Here the CDR3 DNA reads TGTGCCTGGACTGGGACAGGGGATTCACCCCTCCACTTT. This gives the protein CAWTGTGDSPLHF.

The chain recombines TRBV19 with TRBJ2-5, with D unclear. Germline CDR1 is LNHDA and CDR2 is SQIVND (reference sequence). Trimming took 1 base from V and 2 from J, leaving 14 bases between them. The CDR3 runs 16 residues. CDR3 sequence reads: CASSIVPRYDQETQYF. CDR3 DNA sequence: TGTGCCAGTAGTATAGTACCCCGGTACGATCAAGAGACCCAGTACTTC.

This chain joins TRBV19 and TRBJ1-1; tentative D call: TRBD1 (6 bases). The CDR3 is 12 amino acids. Per the germline V gene, CDR1 is LNHDA and CDR2 is SQIVND (reference sequence). The germline V and J ends were trimmed by 5 bases and 6 bases, with 10 bases remaining between them. CDR3: CASSLRGPEAFF. CDR3 coding DNA: TGTGCCAGTAGTTTGCGGGGGCCTGAAGCTTTCTTT.